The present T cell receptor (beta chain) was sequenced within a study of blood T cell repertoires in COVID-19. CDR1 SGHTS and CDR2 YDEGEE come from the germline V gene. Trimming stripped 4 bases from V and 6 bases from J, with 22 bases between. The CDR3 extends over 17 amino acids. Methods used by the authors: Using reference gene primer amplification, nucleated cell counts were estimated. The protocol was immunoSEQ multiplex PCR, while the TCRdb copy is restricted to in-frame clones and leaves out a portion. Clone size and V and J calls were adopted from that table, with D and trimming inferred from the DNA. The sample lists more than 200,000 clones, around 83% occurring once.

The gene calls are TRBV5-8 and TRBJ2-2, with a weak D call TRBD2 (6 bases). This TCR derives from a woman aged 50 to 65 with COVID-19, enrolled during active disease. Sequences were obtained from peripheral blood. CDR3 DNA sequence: TGTGCCAGCAGCCTAAACCCTTTCAACAGGAGGGCCGGGGAGCTGTTTTTT. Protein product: CASSLNPFNRRAGELFF.